Here is one T cell receptor beta chain with its context. No antigen is known for it. Germline CDR1 and CDR2: MNHEY and SVGEGT. V shed 6 bases and J 13 bases; nucleotides not matched to a gene: 10. CDR3 size: 14 residues. The record originates from a study of T cell responses to AZD1222 COVID-19 vaccine. Study-wide points: Seropositive at baseline were only six AZD1222 recipients.

The assay was immunoSEQ multiplex PCR, and TCRdb's table has in-frame clones only and misses some. Counted here are about 140,000 clones, over 85% occurring once; the ten biggest clones make up more than 0.7%. The sequence was obtained from an adult in good health. The chain links TRBV6-2 or TRBV6-3 to TRBJ2-1, with 12 bases identical to TRBD1. Specimen: peripheral blood, collected on day 0 of MenACWY control vaccination. The CDR3 here is CASSPGQGATHQFF. The CDR3 DNA reads as TGTGCCAGCAGCCCGGGACAGGGGGCGACCCACCAGTTCTTC.